This T cell receptor (beta chain) was identified during a study of shared clonotypes between healthy human individuals. Sequencing was performed with immunoSEQ multiplex PCR; in TCRdb, only in-frame clones are kept and a portion is missing. This table holds about 490,000 clones, more than 75% found once. CDR3 length equals 14 residues. From germline, CDR1 is SGHRS and CDR2 YFSETQ. Trimming removed 4 bases from V and 2 bases from J; junction bases left unmatched: 4. The genes are TRBV5-1 and TRBJ2-3, with 7 positions matching TRBD1. Input material: PBMCs. The sequence came from a woman aged 40 to 50 in good health. Some clones in this sample may be carry-over from other donors' samples. Here the CDR3 DNA reads TGCGCCAGCAGCCCGGGACAGCTCACAGATACGCAGTATTTT. This sequence encodes CASSPGQLTDTQYF.